This record looks at one T cell receptor (beta chain) sequence and its context. Germline V gene data show CDR1 as SEHNR and CDR2 as FQNEAQ (reference sequence). The ends were cut back, 1 base at V and 2 bases at J, with 12 bases in the middle. The CDR3 consists of 16 residues. This entry comes from a study of blood T cell repertoires in COVID-19. In the study overall: T cells, B-cell-depleted T cells, or PBMCs supplied cDNA or gDNA.

Methods used by the authors: Cell counts per sample came from amplifying reference gene primers. The data were produced by immunoSEQ multiplex PCR, yet TCRdb's version contains in-frame clones alone and is incomplete. Clone size and V and J calls were adopted from that table, with D and trimming inferred from the DNA. In the table there are 150,000 to 200,000 clones, about 75% of which are singletons. The chain employs TRBV7-9 and TRBJ1-3; perhaps TRBD1 as D (5 bases). The sequencing sample was made of peripheral blood. The receptor comes from a woman between 70 and 85 years old with acute or convalescent COVID-19. The CDR3 reads CASSLDSAGTGNTIYF. CDR3 in DNA: TGTGCCAGCAGCTTAGATTCGGCAGGGACTGGAAACACCATATATTTT.